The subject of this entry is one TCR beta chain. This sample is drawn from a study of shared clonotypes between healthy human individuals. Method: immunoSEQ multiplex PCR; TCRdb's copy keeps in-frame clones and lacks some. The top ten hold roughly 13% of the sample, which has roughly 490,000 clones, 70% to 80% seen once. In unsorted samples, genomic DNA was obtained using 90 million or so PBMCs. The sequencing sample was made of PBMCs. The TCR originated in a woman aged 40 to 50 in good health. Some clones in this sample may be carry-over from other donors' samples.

The CDR3: CASSPKSTRGPYEQYF. DNA for the CDR3: TGTGCCAGCAGCCCCAAAAGTACTCGGGGCCCCTACGAGCAGTACTTC. This rearrangement joins TRBV7-8 to TRBJ2-7, with D perhaps being TRBD1 or TRBD2 (5 bases each). The CDR3 contains 16 residues. Trimming pared 5 bases from V and 2 bases from J, leaving 19 bases between. From germline, CDR1 is SGHVS and CDR2 FQNEAQ. The variable domain in full, with the rest retrieved from reference TRBV7-8 and TRBJ2-7, is GAGVSQSPRYKVAKRGQDVALRCDPISGHVSLFWYQQALGQGPEFLTYFQNEAQLDKSGLPSDRFFAERPEGSVSTLKIQRTQQEDSAVYLCASSPKSTRGPYEQYFGPGTRLTVT.